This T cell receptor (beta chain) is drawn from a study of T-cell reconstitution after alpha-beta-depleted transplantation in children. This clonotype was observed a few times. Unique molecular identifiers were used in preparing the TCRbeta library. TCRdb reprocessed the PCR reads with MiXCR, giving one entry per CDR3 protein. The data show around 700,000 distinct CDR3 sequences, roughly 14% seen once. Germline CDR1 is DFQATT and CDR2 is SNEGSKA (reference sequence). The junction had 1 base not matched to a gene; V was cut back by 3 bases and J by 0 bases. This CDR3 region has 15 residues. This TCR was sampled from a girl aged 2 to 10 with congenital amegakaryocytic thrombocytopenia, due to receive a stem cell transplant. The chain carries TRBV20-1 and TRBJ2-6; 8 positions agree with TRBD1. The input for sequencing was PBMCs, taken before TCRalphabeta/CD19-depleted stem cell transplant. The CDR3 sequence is CSARGTGSGANVLTF. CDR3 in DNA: TGCAGTGCTAGGGGGACAGGCTCTGGGGCCAACGTCCTGACTTTC.